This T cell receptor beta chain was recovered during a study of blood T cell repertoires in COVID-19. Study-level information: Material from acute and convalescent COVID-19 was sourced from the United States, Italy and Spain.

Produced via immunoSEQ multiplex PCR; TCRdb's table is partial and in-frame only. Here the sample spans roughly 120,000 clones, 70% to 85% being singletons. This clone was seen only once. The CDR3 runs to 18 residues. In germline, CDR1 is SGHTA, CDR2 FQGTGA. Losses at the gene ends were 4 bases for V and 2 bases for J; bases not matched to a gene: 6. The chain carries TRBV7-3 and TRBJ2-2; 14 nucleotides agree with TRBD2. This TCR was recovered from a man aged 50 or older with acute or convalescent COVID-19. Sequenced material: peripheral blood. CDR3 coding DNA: TGTGCCAGCAGCTCTCCGACTAGCGGGAGGGTAAACACCGGGGAGCTGTTTTTT. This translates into CASSSPTSGRVNTGELFF.